The 7 T cell receptor beta chains presented below share a single source sample, sequenced in a study of blood T cells in healthy people across ages. Through a sample-barcoded 5' primer and a J-beta primer mix, a second PCR was run for about 7 to 12 cycles. TCRdb analysed the 5' RACE reads with MiXCR anew, one entry per CDR3 protein. The table records about 670,000 distinct CDR3 sequences, over 40% of them present only once. Source material: blood. Every receptor here comes from a woman older than 75 in good health.

The V call is TRBV20-1, the J call TRBJ2-3; D is ambiguous. From germline, CDR1 is DFQATT and CDR2 SNEGSKA (reference sequence). The CDR3 consists of 16 residues. Trimming took 0 bases from V and 6 from J, leaving 19 bases between them. The CDR3 DNA reads as TGCAGTGCTAGAGAGCGTGGCGGCCCTATATCGGATACGCAGTATTTT. This sequence encodes CSARERGGPISDTQYF.

A single count supports this clonotype. The gene calls are TRBV20-1 and TRBJ2-1; D may be TRBD1 or TRBD2 (5 bases each). Germline-derived CDR1 and CDR2 are DFQATT and SNEGSKA (reference sequence). The CDR3 runs to 12 residues. CDR3 loop: CTPMGAYNEQFF. The CDR3 DNA is TGCACCCCAATGGGGGCCTACAATGAGCAGTTCTTC.

Ten or more counts support this clonotype. The chain has TRBV5-1 and TRBJ2-1; the D gene is possibly TRBD1 (6 bases). V was shortened by 4 bases and J by 3 bases, with 11 bases between the two germline ends. This CDR3 spans 14 amino acids. Germline values: CDR1 SGHRS, CDR2 YFSETQ. CDR3 residues: CASSPDSLYNEQFF. The CDR3 region has the DNA TGCGCCAGCAGCCCGGACAGCCTCTACAATGAGCAGTTCTTC.

This CDR3 is CASSARGTGSRETQYF. CDR3 in DNA: TGTGCCAGCAGCGCTCGAGGGACAGGGAGCCGAGAGACCCAGTACTTC. The V gene is TRBV2, the J gene TRBJ2-5, with 9 bases fitting TRBD1. The junction had 12 bases not matched to a gene; V was cut back by 6 bases and J by 4 bases. The CDR3 length is 16 residues. Per germline, CDR1 SNHLY and CDR2 FYNNEI.

This clonotype was seen a handful of times. The J gene is TRBJ1-1, the V gene TRBV10-3; maybe TRBD1 (5 bases). This CDR3 comprises 15 residues. Germline CDR1 is ENHRY and CDR2 is SYGVKD. Trimming shortened V by 0 bases and J by 6 bases, and 14 bases separated the two germline ends. The CDR3 sequence is CAISESGGGGAEAFF. CDR3 nucleotides: TGTGCCATCAGTGAGTCAGGAGGTGGGGGGGCTGAAGCTTTCTTT.

In regard to this clonotype: A much larger clone differs from this one at a single base, so this may be a read error. The V and J genes are TRBV14 and TRBJ2-1; D is perhaps TRBD1 or TRBD2 (5 bases each). The CDR3 is made up of 16 amino acids. Germline CDR1 is SGHDN and CDR2 is FVKESK. V lost 0 bases and J 7 bases, leaving 16 bases between the germline ends. CDR3 loop: CASSQDSLGWGNEQFF. The DNA for the CDR3 is TGTGCCAGCAGCCAAGATAGTCTCGGGTGGGGGAATGAGCAGTTCTTC.

This clonotype was detected many times. This chain joins TRBV7-9 and TRBJ2-3; 8 bases line up with TRBD1. Trimming removed 10 bases from V and 3 bases from J; junction bases left unmatched: 6. CDR3 length: 13 amino acids. Germline V CDR1 and CDR2: SEHNR, FQNEAQ (reference sequence). The CDR3 loop is CATPDRETDTQYF. As DNA, the CDR3 is TGTGCCACCCCGGACAGGGAGACAGATACGCAGTATTTT. The entire variable domain, with the rest obtained from reference TRBV7-9 and TRBJ2-3, is as follows: DTGVSQNPRHKITKRGQNVTFRCDPISEHNRLYWYRQTLGQGPEFLTYFQNEAQLEKSRLLSDRFSAERPKGSFSTLEIQRTEQGDSAMYLCATPDRETDTQYFGPGTRLTVL.